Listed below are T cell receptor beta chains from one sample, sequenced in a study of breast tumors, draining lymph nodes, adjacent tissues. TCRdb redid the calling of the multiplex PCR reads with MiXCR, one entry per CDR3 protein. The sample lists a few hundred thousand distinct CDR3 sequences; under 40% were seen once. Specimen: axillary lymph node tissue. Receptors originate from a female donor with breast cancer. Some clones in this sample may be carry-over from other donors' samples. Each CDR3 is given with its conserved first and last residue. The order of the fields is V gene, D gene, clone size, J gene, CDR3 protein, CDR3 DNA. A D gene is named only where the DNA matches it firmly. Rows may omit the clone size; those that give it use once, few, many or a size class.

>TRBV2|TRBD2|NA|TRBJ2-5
CAIRTSGCQETQYF
TGTGCCATACGGACTAGCGGGTGTCAGGAGACCCAGTACTTC
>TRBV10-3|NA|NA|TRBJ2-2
CAISEGLLNTGELFF
TGTGCCATCAGTGAGGGACTCCTGAACACCGGGGAGCTGTTTTTT
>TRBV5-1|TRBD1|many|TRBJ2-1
CASSATGGRSYNEQFF
TGCGCCAGCAGCGCAACAGGGGGCCGCTCCTACAATGAGCAGTTCTTC
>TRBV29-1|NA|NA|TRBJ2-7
CSVEDRQRGNGETSTAGEQYF
TGCAGCGTTGAAGATCGGCAACGTGGAAACGGCGAAACTAGCACTGCAGGGGAGCAGTACTTC
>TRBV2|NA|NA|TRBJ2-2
CASSEWGGELFF
TGTGCCAGCAGTGAATGGGGCGGGGAGCTGTTTTTT
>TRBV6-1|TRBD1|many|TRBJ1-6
CASTGQRVGSPLHF
TGTGCCAGCACGGGACAGAGGGTGGGTTCACCCCTCCACTTT
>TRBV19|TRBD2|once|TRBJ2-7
CARGSILTSGYYEQYF
TGTGCTAGAGGGAGTATCCTTACTAGCGGTTATTACGAGCAGTACTTC
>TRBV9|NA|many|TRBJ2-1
CASSVDTWGLNEQFF
TGTGCCAGCAGCGTAGATACGTGGGGGTTGAATGAGCAGTTCTTC
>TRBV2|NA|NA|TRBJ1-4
CASKTQGGNEKLFF
TGTGCCAGCAAAACACAGGGAGGTAATGAAAAACTGTTTTTT
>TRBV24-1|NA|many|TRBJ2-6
CATSDPPSSGANVLTF
TGTGCCACCAGTGATCCCCCTAGCTCTGGGGCCAACGTCCTGACTTTC